This T cell receptor beta chain is from a study of blood T cells in healthy people across ages (dated by TCRdb to about 2015). For context, the study as a whole: In model experiments, roughly one uniquely barcoded TCR beta cDNA molecule per two T cells was captured by template switching. Using deep sequencing normalized with unique cDNA molecular identifiers, the study measured how TCR beta repertoire diversity changes with age. The donors were divided into four age groups: young (average approximately 17 years), middle-aged (about 39), aged (under 70) and long-lived (around 87). For two donors (one aged 18 to 30 and one aged 80 or older), the study analyzed two additional independent replicas of 1 million unique cDNA reads from the same blood draw.

The protocol used for the library was 5' RACE. The sequencer listed for this sample is Illumina HiSeq 2500. A second 7 to 11 cycle PCR used a sample-barcoded 5' primer and a J-beta primer mix. Each TCR beta cDNA molecule received a unique molecular identifier from a template-switch 5' adaptor carrying 12 random nucleotides. At least 2.5 million CDR3-containing paired-end reads were obtained from each sample. First-strand cDNA was synthesized from all RNA with the Mint cDNA synthesis kit, primed by a TRBC-specific oligonucleotide. Following uracil-DNA glycosylase treatment, all cDNA underwent a first 18-cycle PCR with the universal primers M1SS and BC2_uni_R. The authors' pipeline ran thus. For normalization, 1 million high-quality reads were randomly selected from each sample, with every read carrying a distinct molecular identifier. Instead of being binned into consensus sequences, reads with shared molecular identifiers were discarded. MiTCR, set to a Q25 quality threshold and the strictest error-elimination algorithm, was used for CDR3 identification, clonotype clustering and error correction. A nonparametric unseen species model with Euler transformation was used to estimate lower-bound total TCR beta diversity. TCRdb took the public reads, trimmed them with fastp at Q25, ran MiXCR for clone calling and kept in-frame beta chains. Merged by CDR3 protein, the rows form single entries marked with the most common genes and DNA. None of the V and J calls come from the authors' own analysis; TCRdb made them. Present in this sample are approximately 580,000 distinct CDR3 sequences, nearly 25% of which were seen just once. The ten biggest clones cover just over 8.5% of the sample.

Donors were 39 systemically healthy Caucasian individuals from Russia aged roughly 6 to 90 years. Each donor gave ten milliliters of peripheral blood, drawn into EDTA-treated Vacutainer tubes. Ficoll-Paque density-gradient centrifugation was used to isolate PBMCs, with at least 6 million per sample. Total RNA, at least 5 micrograms per sample, was extracted from PBMCs with Trizol reagent. Naive CD45RAhigh/CD27high T cell percentages were measured by flow cytometry on a PBMC aliquot from every donor. What the research found in general, with its limitations: Compared with the aged group, the long-lived group had more naive CD4+ T cells, fewer expanded clones and increased TCR diversity, a pattern suggesting age selection. Estimates of total diversity from one million sequenced T cells were regarded as lower bounds and underestimates. Because donor CMV infection status was unknown, age-related changes in expanded clonotypes were potentially confounded. As age increased, observed TCR beta diversity per million T cells dropped in a roughly linear way, and a significant reduction was already evident by age 40. Bulk unsorted PBMC profiling prevented conclusive comparison of naive and antigen-experienced compartments. The percentage of naive T cells measured by flow cytometry correlated strongly with observed TCR beta diversity.

Remarks on this clonotype: Its binding antigen is unknown. No per-base quality is available; no much larger clone lies one base away.

Counted from cysteine to phenylalanine, this CDR3 has 16 amino acids. The entry retains the CDR3 DNA only, 48 bases that are in frame from base 1. CDR1 and CDR2, per the germline V gene (reference sequence), are SGHNT and YYREEE. Deletion took 0 bases off V and 3 bases off J, with a span of 13 bases between the germline ends. A further study also used this sample, focusing on T cells of mothers and their children. The second paper further reports: Nine systemically healthy Caucasian individuals served as donors, namely three mothers together with their six children. cDNA synthesis used all of the extracted RNA, with around 1.5 ug of RNA in each 15 ul reaction. In the second PCR, the M1S primer added sample barcodes and 2-4 random nucleotides. Each mother yielded over 9.5 million TCR beta CDR3 reads and each child some 3 million reads. Thymic selection similarly shapes TCR recombination output in related and unrelated pairs, with minor effect from inherited differences. Normalized repertoire overlap was always found to be slightly, but never significantly, higher in related mother-child pairs than in unrelated mother-child pairs. No persistent microchimeric T cell clones were detected, at a sensitivity of 90 to 100 clones per million clonotypes. The study used deep NGS to compare TCR beta repertoires of mothers and children, seeking features distinguishing related mother-child pairs from unrelated individuals. The mean age was roughly 36 +/- 4 years for the mothers and approximately 11 +/- 4 years for the children. After adapters were ligated using NEBNext reagents, the libraries underwent 100+100 nt paired-end sequencing on an Illumina HiSeq 2000. To prevent cross-contamination, the mother and child libraries were prepared a month apart and were sequenced in separate runs. For each donor, somewhere between roughly 500,000 and 2,300,000 distinct TCR beta clonotypes were identified. Naive TCR beta clonotypes were estimated from low-frequency clonotypes matched to each donor's FACS-determined naive share, without sorting.

Specimen: blood. The sequence links TRBV5-4 to TRBJ2-1; the D region is possibly TRBD1 or TRBD2, each matching across 5 bases. The receptor comes from a boy between 10 and 17 years old in good health. CDR3 loop: CASSLGTGRSYNEQFF. The DNA sequence reads TGTGCCAGCAGCTTGGGAACGGGACGAAGCTACAATGAGCAGTTCTTC.